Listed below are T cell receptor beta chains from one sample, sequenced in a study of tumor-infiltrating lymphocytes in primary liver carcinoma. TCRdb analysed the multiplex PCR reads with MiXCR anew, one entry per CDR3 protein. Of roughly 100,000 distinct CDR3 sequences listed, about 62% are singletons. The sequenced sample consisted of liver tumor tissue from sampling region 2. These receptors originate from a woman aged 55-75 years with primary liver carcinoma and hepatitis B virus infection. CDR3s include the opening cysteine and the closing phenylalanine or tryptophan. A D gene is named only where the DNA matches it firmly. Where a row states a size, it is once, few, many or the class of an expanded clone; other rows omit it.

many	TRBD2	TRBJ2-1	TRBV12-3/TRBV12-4	TGTGCCAGCAGTGGGGGGACTAGCGGGAGAGCCTCCTACAATGAGCAGTTCTTC	CASSGGTSGRASYNEQFF
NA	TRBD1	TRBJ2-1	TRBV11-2	TGTACCAGCAGCCACCAGGGGGCCGGGGAGACCCAGTTCTTC	CTSSHQGAGETQFF
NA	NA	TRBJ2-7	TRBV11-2	TGTGCCAGCAGGTTTGGGGGGACCCCCTACAAGCAGTACTTC	CASRFGGTPYKQYF
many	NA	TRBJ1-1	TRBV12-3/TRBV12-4	TGTGCCAGCAGATCCGGACGGGGGAGCACTGAAGCTTTCTTT	CASRSGRGSTEAFF
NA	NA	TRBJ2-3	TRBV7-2	TGTGCTACCGGCGTGAGAACGGCAGATACGCAGTATTTT	CATGVRTADTQYF
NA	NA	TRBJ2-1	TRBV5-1	TGCGCCAGCAGCTTGATGTCGGACAGTACCTACAATGAACAGTTCTTC	CASSLMSDSTYNEQFF
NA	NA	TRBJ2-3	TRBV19	TGTGCCAGTAGGGAGGACCCAGGCACAGATACGCAGTATTTT	CASREDPGTDTQYF
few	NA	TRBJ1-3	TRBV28	TGTGCCAGCCGATTCTCTGGAAACACCATATATTTT	CASRFSGNTIYF
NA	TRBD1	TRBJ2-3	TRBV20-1	TGCAGTGCTAGAGAGCCGGGACAGGAACTCCGCCGCCTCACAGATACGCAGTATTTT	CSAREPGQELRRLTDTQYF
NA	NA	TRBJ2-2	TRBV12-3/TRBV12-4	TGTGCCTGCACCAAAAGGAAAACCTCCACCGTGGAGCTGTGTTTT	CACTKRKTSTVELCF
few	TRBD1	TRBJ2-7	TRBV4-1	TGCGCCAGCAGCCAAGGAAGTCATCCCGGGACAGGGGGCGGGAGGGTGTCCTACGAGCAGTACTTC	CASSQGSHPGTGGGRVSYEQYF
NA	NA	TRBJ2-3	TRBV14	TGTGCCAGCAGACAAGGGGCCAGAGTCGGCACAGATACGCAGTATTTT	CASRQGARVGTDTQYF
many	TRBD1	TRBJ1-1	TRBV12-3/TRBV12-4	TGTGCCAGCAGCCGGGGCCTCAGGGGGGCTTTCTTT	CASSRGLRGAFF
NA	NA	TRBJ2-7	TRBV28	TGTGCCAGCAGTTCCCTACAGGGAGCAGATTTTGACGATCAGTACTTC	CASSSLQGADFDDQYF
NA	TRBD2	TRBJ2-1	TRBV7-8	TGTGCCAGCAGCTCCTGCGCTAGCGGGATGGTGAATGAGCAGTTCTTC	CASSSCASGMVNEQFF
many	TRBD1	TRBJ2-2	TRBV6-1	TGTGCCAGCAGTCCCCAGGGGGCGAACACCGGGGAGCTGTTTTTT	CASSPQGANTGELFF
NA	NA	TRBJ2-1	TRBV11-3	TGTGCCGGCAGCTTAGATCCCAGGAGTTTCTCCTACAATGAGGAGTTCTTC	CAGSLDPRSFSYNEEFF
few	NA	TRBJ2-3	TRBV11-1	TGTGTCAGCAGCTTAGAGAACTCGCGGACCACAGATACGCAGTATTTT	CVSSLENSRTTDTQYF
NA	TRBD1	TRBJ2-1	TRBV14	TGTGCCAGCAGCCTTCTCAGGGGGTTAACTGGCGATGAGCACTTCTTC	CASSLLRGLTGDEHFF
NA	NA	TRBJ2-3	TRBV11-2	TGTGCCAGCGGCCTTGGGACACCCCCGGGGGATACGCAGTATTTT	CASGLGTPPGDTQYF
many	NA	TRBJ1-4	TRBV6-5	TGTGCCAGCAGACCGACAGCAACTAATGAAAAACTGTTTTTT	CASRPTATNEKLFF
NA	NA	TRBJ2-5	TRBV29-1	TGTAGCGTTGAAGGGGGGACATGGGAACAAGAGACCCAGTACTTT	CSVEGGTWEQETQYF
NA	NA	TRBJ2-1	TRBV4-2	TGTGCCAGCAGCCACCCAGAGCAGGTCTACAATGAGCAGTCCTTT	CASSHPEQVYNEQSF
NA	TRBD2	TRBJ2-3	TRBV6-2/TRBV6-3	TGTGTCAGCAGAAATCCTAGCGGTTGGCTCTGGTCTAGCACAGATACGCAGTATTTT	CVSRNPSGWLWSSTDTQYF
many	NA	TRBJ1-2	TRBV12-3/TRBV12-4	TGTGCCAGCAGTTTAGGGGACGGATCTCCCGGCTACACCTTC	CASSLGDGSPGYTF
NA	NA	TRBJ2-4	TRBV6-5	TGTGTCAGCAGCTCCCGTGGACAGACTTCAGCCAAAAACATTCAGTACTTC	CVSSSRGQTSAKNIQYF
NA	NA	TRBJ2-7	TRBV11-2	TGCGAAAGCAGCTTAGATAGAGGCGAGGGCTACGAGCAGTACTTC	CESSLDRGEGYEQYF
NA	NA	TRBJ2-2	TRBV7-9	TGTGCCAGCAGCTTGGGGCAGGGGAACGCCGGGAAGCTGTTTTTT	CASSLGQGNAGKLFF
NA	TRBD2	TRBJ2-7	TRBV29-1	TGCAGCGTTAAGCCGACTAGCGGGGGTTCCTACGAGCGGTACTTC	CSVKPTSGGSYERYF
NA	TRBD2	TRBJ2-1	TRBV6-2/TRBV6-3	TGTGCCAGCAGTTCGCCCGGCACTAGCGGGACTTCTCAATCCTTC	CASSSPGTSGTSQSF
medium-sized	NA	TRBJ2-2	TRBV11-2	TGTGCCAGCAGCTTAGACCCCGAAGGGGCGAACACCGGGGAGCTGTTTTTT	CASSLDPEGANTGELFF
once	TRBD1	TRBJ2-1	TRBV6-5	TGTGCCAGCAGCTACTCGGGGGGACAGGGCAATGAGCGGTTCTTC	CASSYSGGQGNERFF
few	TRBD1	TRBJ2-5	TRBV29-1	TGCAGTGCTGTGACAGGGTTGGAGACCCGGTATTTC	CSAVTGLETRYF
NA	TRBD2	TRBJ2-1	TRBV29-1	TGCAACGTTGTTCGGCTAGCGGGAGGCCTCCACTACAATGAGCAGTCCTTC	CNVVRLAGGLHYNEQSF
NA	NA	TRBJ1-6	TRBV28	TGTGCCAGCATGGGACGGAGGTACTCACCCCTCCACTTT	CASMGRRYSPLHF
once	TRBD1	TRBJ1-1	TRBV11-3	TGTGTCAGCAGTTTCGGGACAGTAAACACTGAAGCTTTCTTT	CVSSFGTVNTEAFF
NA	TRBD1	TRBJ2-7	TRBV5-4	TGTGTCAGCAGCCTGGGGGACAGGGAAGTCTACGAGCAGTACTTC	CVSSLGDREVYEQYF
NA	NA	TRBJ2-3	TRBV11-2	TGTGCCAGCGGCTTAGATGGTGAAGATACGCAGTATTTT	CASGLDGEDTQYF
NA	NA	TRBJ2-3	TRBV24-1	TGTGCCACCAGTGATGGGGTCGGGGGAAGCACAGATACGCAGTATTTT	CATSDGVGGSTDTQYF
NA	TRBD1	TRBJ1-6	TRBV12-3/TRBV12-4	TGCGCCACCAGTCGTCGACAGGGGGGAAATTCACCCCTCCACTTT	CATSRRQGGNSPLHF
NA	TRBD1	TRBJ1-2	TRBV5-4	TGTGCCAGCAGCCAACCAACAGGGGGGGGCTATGGCTGCACCTTC	CASSQPTGGGYGCTF
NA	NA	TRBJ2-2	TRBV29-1	TGCATCGTCGAAGAGGTTAAAACCGGGGAGCTGTTTTTT	CIVEEVKTGELFF
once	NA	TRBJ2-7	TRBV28	TGTGCCAGCATAATAACAGGTGTTGAGCATTACTTC	CASIITGVEHYF
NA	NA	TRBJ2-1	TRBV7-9	TGTGCCAGCAGCCGGGCGACGGGACTTCTCACGGGGTCCAATGAGCAGTTCTTC	CASSRATGLLTGSNEQFF
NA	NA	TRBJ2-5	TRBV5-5	TGCGCCAGCAGCTTGGGGGCTACGGGGCGAAAGACCCAGTACTTC	CASSLGATGRKTQYF
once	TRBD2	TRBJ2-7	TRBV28	TGTGCCAGCACTCACGGGGGGGTCCCTCTCTACGAGCGGTACTTC	CASTHGGVPLYERYF
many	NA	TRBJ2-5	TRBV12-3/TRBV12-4	TGTGCCAGCAGCCGGTACCAAGAGACCCAGTACTTC	CASSRYQETQYF
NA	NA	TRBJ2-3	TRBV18	TGTGCCAGCTCACCAGATACTCTGATGACAGATACGCAGTATTTT	CASSPDTLMTDTQYF
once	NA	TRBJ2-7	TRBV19	TGTGCCAGTAGTATCGGGGACGGCTACGAGCAGTACTTC	CASSIGDGYEQYF
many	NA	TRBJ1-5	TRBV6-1	TGTGCCAGCAGTGAATTCGGACAGATTAATCAGCCCCAGCATTTT	CASSEFGQINQPQHF
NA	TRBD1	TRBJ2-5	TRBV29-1	TGCAGCGTTGTGGTCCAGGGGGCAGGAGAGACCCGGTACTTC	CSVVVQGAGETRYF
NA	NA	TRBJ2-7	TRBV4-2	TGTGGTAGCAGCCAAGAATTGGAGACATCCTACGAGCAGTACTTC	CGSSQELETSYEQYF
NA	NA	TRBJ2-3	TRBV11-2	TGTGTTAGCAGCCTAGATGGGGTGGGAGTCACAGATACGCAGTATTTT	CVSSLDGVGVTDTQYF
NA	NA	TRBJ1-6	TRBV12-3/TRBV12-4	TGTGCCAGCAGTTCGCACGGGATGAGCAATTCACCCCTCCACTTT	CASSSHGMSNSPLHF
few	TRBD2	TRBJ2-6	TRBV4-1	TGCGCCAGCAGCCAAGGTGGGGGGGAAACCTCTGGGGCCAACGTCCTGACTTTC	CASSQGGGETSGANVLTF